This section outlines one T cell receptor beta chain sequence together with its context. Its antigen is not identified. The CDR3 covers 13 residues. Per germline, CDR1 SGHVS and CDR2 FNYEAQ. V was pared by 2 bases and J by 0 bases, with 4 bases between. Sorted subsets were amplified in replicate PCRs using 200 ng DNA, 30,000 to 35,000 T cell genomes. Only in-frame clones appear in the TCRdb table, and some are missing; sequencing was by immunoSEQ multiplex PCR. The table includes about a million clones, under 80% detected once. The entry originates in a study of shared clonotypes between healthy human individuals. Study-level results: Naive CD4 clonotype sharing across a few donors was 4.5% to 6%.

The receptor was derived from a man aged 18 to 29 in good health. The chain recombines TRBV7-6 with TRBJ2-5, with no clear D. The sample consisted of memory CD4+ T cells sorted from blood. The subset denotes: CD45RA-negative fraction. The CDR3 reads CASSLIHQETQYF. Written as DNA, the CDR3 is TGTGCCAGCAGCTTAATTCACCAAGAGACCCAGTACTTC.